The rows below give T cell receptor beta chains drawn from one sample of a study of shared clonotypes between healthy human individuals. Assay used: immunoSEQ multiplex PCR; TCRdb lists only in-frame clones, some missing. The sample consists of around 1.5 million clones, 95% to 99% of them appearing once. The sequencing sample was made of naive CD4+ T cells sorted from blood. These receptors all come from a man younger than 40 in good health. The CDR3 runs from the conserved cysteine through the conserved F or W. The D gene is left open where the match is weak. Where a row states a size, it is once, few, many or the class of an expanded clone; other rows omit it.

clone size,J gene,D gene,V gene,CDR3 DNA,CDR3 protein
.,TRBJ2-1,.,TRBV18,TGTGCCAGCTCGAGGGTGCGGGATCCCGGCTTGCTGGCGCAGTTCTTC,CASSRVRDPGLLAQFF
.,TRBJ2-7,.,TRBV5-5,TGTGCCAGCAGCTTGGGAGCCGAGGCCTACGAGCAGTACTTC,CASSLGAEAYEQYF
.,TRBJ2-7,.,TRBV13,TGTGCCAGCAGCCGCAAGGGGGGTGCGAGACCCTCCTACGAGCAGTACTTC,CASSRKGGARPSYEQYF
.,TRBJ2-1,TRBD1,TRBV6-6,TGTGCCAGCAGTTACCGGGACAGGGGGTACAATGAGCAGTTCTTC,CASSYRDRGYNEQFF
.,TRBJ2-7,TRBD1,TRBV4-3,TGCGCCAGCAGCCTTGAATCCGGGGACAGCCCTAGCTACGAGCAGTACTTC,CASSLESGDSPSYEQYF
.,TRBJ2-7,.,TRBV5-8,TGTGCCAGCAGCTCTAGTAAACCACAGGGATACGAGCAGTACTTC,CASSSSKPQGYEQYF
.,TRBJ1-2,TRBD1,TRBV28,TGTGCCAGCAGTCGGGACAGAGGGATCTATGGCTACACCTTC,CASSRDRGIYGYTF
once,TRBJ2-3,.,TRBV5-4,TGTGCCAGCAGCTTGATCTCAGATACGCAGTATTTT,CASSLISDTQYF
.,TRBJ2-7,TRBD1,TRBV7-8,TGTGCCAGCAGCCCACAGGGGGAGTTCCACGAGCAGTACTTC,CASSPQGEFHEQYF
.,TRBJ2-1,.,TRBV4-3,TGCGCCAGCAGCCAAGAAACAGGGTGGACCAATGAGCAGTTCTTC,CASSQETGWTNEQFF
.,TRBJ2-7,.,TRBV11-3,TGTGCCAGTTCGCCAGGGCCCAGCTCCTACGAGCAGTACTTC,CASSPGPSSYEQYF
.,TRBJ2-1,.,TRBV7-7,TGTGCTAGCAGCCCCCATACCGGGACGCCGAACAATGAGCAGTTCTTC,CASSPHTGTPNNEQFF
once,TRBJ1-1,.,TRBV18,TGTGCCAGCTCGGACCACTTACCCGGCCTTATGACTAAGAACACTGAAGCTTTCTTT,CASSDHLPGLMTKNTEAFF
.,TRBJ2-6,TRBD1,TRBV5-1,TGCGCCAGCAGCCAGGGGGACCACTCTGGGGCCAACGTCCTGACTTTC,CASSQGDHSGANVLTF